The 24 T cell receptor beta chains reported below all come from one sample, sequenced in a study of blood T cell repertoires in COVID-19. Produced via immunoSEQ multiplex PCR; TCRdb's table is partial and in-frame only. The sample contains more than 300,000 clones, over 85% of which appear only once. Sequenced sample: PBMCs or T cells enriched from blood (not recorded which). These receptors all come from a woman in her 30s who had recovered from COVID-19.

V is TRBV19 and J is TRBJ1-1; TRBD1 matches 9 bases. Germline V gives CDR1 LNHDA, CDR2 SQIVND (reference sequence). The CDR3 totals 15 residues. The V and J ends lost 5 bases and 3 bases, in that order; junction bases with no gene match: 7. DNA of the CDR3: TGTGCCAGTAGTCCGGGACAGGGTTGGGACACTGAAGCTTTCTTT. Translation: CASSPGQGWDTEAFF.

This sequence joins TRBV4-1 and TRBJ2-1; TRBD2 aligns across 13 bases. From germline, CDR1 is MGHRA and CDR2 YSYEKL. J gave up 9 bases and V 4 bases, and 21 bases lay outside the gene matches. The CDR3 is made up of 20 amino acids. CDR3 DNA sequence: TGCGCCAGCAGCCCATTAGGACTAGCGGGAGAAGGCGGCAATATGGGTGAGCAGTTCTTC. Protein sequence: CASSPLGLAGEGGNMGEQFF.

The chain carries TRBV25-1 and TRBJ1-1, with TRBD1 as a possible D gene (5 bases). Deletions cut 4 bases from V and 2 bases from J, with 14 bases between. The CDR3 has 15 residues. CDR1 is MGHDK, CDR2 SYGVNS, per germline. CDR3 sequence: CASSGHRGINTEAFF. The CDR3 DNA reads as TGTGCCAGCAGTGGTCACCGGGGGATTAACACTGAAGCTTTCTTT.

The rearrangement links TRBV7-8 to TRBJ1-1, with D unresolved. This CDR3 has 15 residues. V dropped 1 base and J dropped 5 bases, with 14 bases sitting between them. Germline-derived CDR1 and CDR2 are SGHVS and FQNEAQ. CDR3 residues: CASSLVIAGSTEAFF. The DNA for the CDR3 is TGTGCCAGCAGCTTAGTTATAGCGGGGTCGACTGAAGCTTTCTTT.

The rearrangement links TRBV5-1 to TRBJ1-3, with D tentatively TRBD1 (6 bases). There are 15 residues in the CDR3. The V end lost 3 bases, the J end lost 4 bases, and 14 bases lay between the germline ends. CDR1 and CDR2 from the germline V gene are SGHRS and YFSETQ. DNA for the CDR3: TGCGCCAGCAGCTCGCAGGGGTTTGGAGGAAACACCATATATTTT. This codes for CASSSQGFGGNTIYF.

CDR3 loop: CASRSRLVGTYEQYF. Written as DNA, the CDR3 is TGTGCCAGCCGTTCCCGACTAGTGGGGACCTACGAGCAGTACTTC. V gene TRBV6-2 or TRBV6-3 combines with J gene TRBJ2-7; weak D call: TRBD2 (6 bases). V lost 8 bases and J lost 2, with 19 bases in between. Germline V gene lookup returns CDR1 MNHEY and CDR2 SVGEGT. CDR3 size: 15 residues.

The CDR3 nucleotides are TGTGCCAGTAGTATCGACAGGGGGCCCACTGAAGCTTTCTTT. The encoded protein is CASSIDRGPTEAFF. The chain links TRBV19 to TRBJ1-1, with 10 nucleotides matching TRBD1. The V and J ends lost 3 bases and 4 bases, in that order; junction bases with no gene match: 2. Looked up from germline, CDR1 is LNHDA and CDR2 is SQIVND (reference sequence). The CDR3 is 14 amino acids.

The rearrangement joins TRBV7-9 to TRBJ2-7; 8 nucleotides align to TRBD1. The germline V gene has CDR1 SEHNR and CDR2 FQNEAQ (reference sequence). This CDR3 has 16 residues. V lost 4 bases to trimming and J lost 5 bases; unmatched junction nucleotides: 13. The DNA of the CDR3 is TGTGCCAGCAGCTCCCCCCGAGGACAGGGACTCAACGAGCAGTACTTC. Its protein is CASSSPRGQGLNEQYF.

This chain links TRBV16 with TRBJ2-7; D is undetermined. The ends were cut back, 4 bases at V and 10 bases at J, with 14 bases in the middle. Per the germline V gene, CDR1 is KGHSY and CDR2 is FQNENV. The length of the CDR3 is 12 residues. CDR3 protein: CASSLTDLTQYF. In DNA, the CDR3 is TGTGCCAGCAGCCTCACAGATCTAACCCAGTACTTC.

The chain has TRBV27 and TRBJ1-5; unclear D gene. The CDR3 consists of 13 residues. Germline CDR1 is MNHEY and CDR2 is SMNVEV (reference sequence). Trimming removed 0 bases from V and 9 bases from J, with 9 bases in between. CDR3 sequence: CASSLSTAGPQHF. The CDR3 nucleotides read TGTGCCAGCAGTTTATCGACGGCGGGGCCCCAGCATTTT.

This clone was seen more than once but under ten times. V is TRBV18 and J is TRBJ1-1; no reliable D call. The CDR3 runs 16 residues. Trimming pared 1 base from V and 1 base from J, leaving 13 bases between. CDR1 and CDR2 (germline): KGHSH, LQKENI. CDR3 amino acids: CASSPQPGLQNTEAFF. The CDR3 region has the DNA TGTGCCAGCTCACCACAACCAGGTCTTCAGAACACTGAAGCTTTCTTT.

This chain uses TRBV23-1 with TRBJ1-2, with 7 bases matching TRBD1. TRBV23-1 is recorded as an ORF, its role being uncertain. Trimming took 4 bases from V and 4 from J; bases not matched to a gene: 6. The CDR3 extends over 14 amino acids. CDR3 nucleotides: TGCGCCAGCAGTCCCGAGACAGGGATCTATGGCTACACCTTC. Protein product: CASSPETGIYGYTF.

V is TRBV19 and J is TRBJ1-1; D perhaps matches TRBD1 (5 bases). Germline CDR1 and CDR2: LNHDA and SQIVND (reference sequence). The CDR3 spans 14 residues. The ends were cut back, 10 bases at V and 2 bases at J, with 17 bases in the middle. The CDR3 here is CATSAGTPNTEAFF. For the CDR3, the DNA is TGTGCCACTTCTGCCGGGACTCCAAACACTGAAGCTTTCTTT. Full variable domain (missing parts from reference TRBV19 and TRBJ1-1): DGGITQSPKYLFRKEGQNVTLSCEQNLNHDAMYWYRQDPGQGLRLIYYSQIVNDFQKGDIAEGYSVSREKKESFPLTVTSAQKNPTAFYLCATSAGTPNTEAFFGQGTRLTVV.

The V call is TRBV19, the J call TRBJ1-5; the D is unclear. The CDR3 extends over 13 amino acids. V was shortened by 1 base and J by 7 bases, with 8 bases between the two germline ends. CDR1 and CDR2 from the germline V gene are LNHDA and SQIVND (reference sequence). CDR3 region: CASSIVFSQPQHF. CDR3 coding DNA: TGTGCCAGTAGTATAGTGTTCTCGCAGCCCCAGCATTTT.

This chain uses TRBV6-5 with TRBJ2-1, with 7 bases that match TRBD2. The CDR3 is 13 amino acids. Germline values: CDR1 MNHEY, CDR2 SVGAGI. J lost 4 bases, V lost 5 bases, and 2 bases had no gene match. CDR3 amino acids: CASSRTRYNEQFF. The CDR3 coding sequence is TGTGCCAGCAGTCGGACTAGATACAATGAGCAGTTCTTC.

The J gene is TRBJ2-5, the V gene TRBV28; TRBD1 matches at 7 bases. From germline, CDR1 is MDHEN and CDR2 SYDVKM. The CDR3 runs to 15 residues. J lost 5 bases, V lost 5 bases, and 11 bases had no gene match. The CDR3 spells CASSPPQGVMETQYF. The CDR3 region has the DNA TGTGCCAGCAGTCCGCCCCAGGGGGTAATGGAGACCCAGTACTTC.

This chain joins TRBV6-5 and TRBJ2-2; 11 bases map to TRBD2. This CDR3 comprises 15 residues. Losses at the gene ends were 7 bases for V and 5 bases for J; bases not matched to a gene: 6. Germline loops: CDR1 MNHEY, CDR2 SVGAGI. Written as DNA, the CDR3 is TGTGCCAGCACCCCCCGGACTAGCGGGACCGGGGAGCTGTTTTTT. It encodes CASTPRTSGTGELFF.

This chain connects TRBV11-1 to TRBJ2-1; D might be TRBD2 (5 bases). With 1 base removed from V and 0 bases from J, the gap between germline ends came to 10 bases. Germline V gene lookup returns CDR1 SGHAT and CDR2 FQDESV (reference sequence). CDR3 size: 16 residues. The CDR3 region is CASSLGGPSSYNEQFF. For the CDR3, the DNA is TGTGCCAGCAGCTTAGGCGGGCCTAGCTCCTACAATGAGCAGTTCTTC.

In this sample, this clone turned up once. The chain joins TRBV28 to TRBJ1-3; unclear D gene. The CDR3 is 15 residues long. CDR1 is MDHEN and CDR2 is SYDVKM in the germline V gene. Trimming left V 6 bases short and J 3 bases short, with 15 bases between. DNA for the CDR3: TGTGCCAGCAGGCCCCATGGACGGGATGGAAACACCATATATTTT. It translates to CASRPHGRDGNTIYF.

This clone has just one count. The chain couples TRBV11-2 to TRBJ2-7; 7 positions match TRBD1. The CDR3 is made up of 15 amino acids. Germline values: CDR1 SGHAT, CDR2 FQNNGV. Trimming took 5 bases from V and 5 from J; bases not matched to a gene: 12. CDR3 protein: CASSIVTGLRNEQYF. CDR3 bases: TGTGCCAGCAGCATAGTGACAGGGTTGAGAAACGAGCAGTACTTC.

Of note for this clone: This same CDR3 is encoded by further DNA sequences in the sample. This CDR3 reads CASSLTENTEAFF. Here the CDR3 DNA reads TGTGCCAGCAGCTTAACAGAGAACACTGAAGCTTTCTTT. The chain is built from TRBV7-2 and TRBJ1-1; D gene unclear. Trimming shortened V by 2 bases and J by 1 base, and 5 bases separated the two germline ends. The CDR3 length is 13 residues. The germline V gene encodes CDR1 SGHTA and CDR2 FQGNSA.

There are a few counts of this clone. The gene calls are TRBV7-2 and TRBJ2-1, with 7 bases lining up with TRBD2. V shed 5 bases and J 9 bases; nucleotides not matched to a gene: 10. Germline lookup yields CDR1 SGHTA and CDR2 FQGNSA. This CDR3 contains 14 residues. The CDR3 here is CASSTGLRVGEQFF. The CDR3 coding sequence is TGTGCCAGCAGCACGGGACTACGGGTCGGTGAGCAGTTCTTC.

V gene TRBV30 combines with J gene TRBJ2-7, with 8 bases aligning to TRBD1. The CDR3 contains 17 residues. Germline V gene data show CDR1 as GTSNPN and CDR2 as SVGIG (reference sequence). With V trimmed by 0 bases and J by 5 bases, 15 bases remained unmatched. CDR3 loop: CAWSVSHLRDRGNEQYF. CDR3 DNA: TGTGCCTGGAGTGTATCTCACCTGAGAGACAGGGGCAACGAGCAGTACTTC.

This clone was seen more than once but under ten times. This sequence joins TRBV6-5 and TRBJ2-7; a possible D gene is TRBD1 (5 bases). Germline lookup yields CDR1 MNHEY and CDR2 SVGAGI. Between the trimmed V and J ends, which lost 2 bases and 3 bases, there was a span of 11 bases. The CDR3 sequence is 14 residues long. DNA for the CDR3: TGTGCCAGCAGTTACCAAGGGGCATACTACGAGCAGTACTTC. Encoded protein: CASSYQGAYYEQYF.